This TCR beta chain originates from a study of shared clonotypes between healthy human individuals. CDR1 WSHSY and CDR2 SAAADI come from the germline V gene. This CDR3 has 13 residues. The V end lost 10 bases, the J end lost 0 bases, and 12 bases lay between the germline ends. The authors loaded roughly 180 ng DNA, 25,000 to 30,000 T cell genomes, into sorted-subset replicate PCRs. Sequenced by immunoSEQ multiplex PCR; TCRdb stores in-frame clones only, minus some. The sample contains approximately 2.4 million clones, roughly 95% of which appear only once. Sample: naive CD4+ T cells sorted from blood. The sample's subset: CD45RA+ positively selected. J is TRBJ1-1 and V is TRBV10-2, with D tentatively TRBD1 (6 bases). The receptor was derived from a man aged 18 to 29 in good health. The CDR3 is CATAGQLNTEAFF. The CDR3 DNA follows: TGCGCCACCGCCGGACAGCTGAACACTGAAGCTTTCTTT.